These 7 T cell receptor beta chains came from one sample sequenced in a study of cytomegalovirus exposure and HLA in healthy donors. Clones were read by immunoSEQ multiplex PCR, and TCRdb kept only the in-frame ones, dropping some. The sample includes about 140,000 clones, 86% seen only once; the top ten take nearly 3%. The material sequenced was PBMCs. Source of these receptors: a man younger than 30 in good health and CMV-seronegative.

The chain has TRBV6-5 and TRBJ2-2; D ambiguous. CDR1 and CDR2 (germline): MNHEY, SVGAGI. Between the trimmed V and J ends, which lost 8 bases and 1 base, there was a span of 8 bases. This CDR3 region has 13 residues. This CDR3 is CASHEVNTGELFF. CDR3 DNA: TGTGCCAGCCATGAGGTGAACACCGGGGAGCTGTTTTTT.

Here the CDR3 DNA reads TGTGCCAGCAGTGAAGGACTAGCGGGACAAGAGACCCAGTACTTC. Its translation is CASSEGLAGQETQYF. The gene calls are TRBV6-1 and TRBJ2-5, with TRBD2 identical over 11 bases. Trimming at V came to 1 base and at J to 2 bases, leaving 0 bases not matched to a gene. CDR1 MNHNS and CDR2 SASEGT come from the germline V gene. The CDR3 contains 15 residues.

There are a few counts of this clone. V usage is TRBV5-6 and J usage is TRBJ1-5; D ambiguous. The CDR3 runs 11 residues. Trimming cost V 4 bases and J 6 bases, with 5 bases left between them. CDR1 and CDR2 from the germline V gene are SGHDT and YYEEEE. The CDR3 DNA follows: TGTGCCAGCAGCCCATTTCAGCCCCAGCATTTT. This codes for CASSPFQPQHF.

V is TRBV9 and J is TRBJ1-4, with TRBD1 as a possible D gene (6 bases). Germline V CDR1 and CDR2: SGDLS, YYNGEE. The germline V and J ends were trimmed by 2 bases and 0 bases, with 8 bases remaining between them. There are 15 residues in the CDR3. For the CDR3, the DNA is TGTGCCAGCAGCGTCAGGGGCTCAACTAATGAAAAACTGTTTTTT. Translating gives CASSVRGSTNEKLFF. Filled out from reference TRBV9 and TRBJ1-4, the complete variable domain reads DSGVTQTPKHLITATGQRVTLRCSPRSGDLSVYWYQQSLDQGLQFLIQYYNGEERAKGNILERFSAQQFPDLHSELNLSSLELGDSALYFCASSVRGSTNEKLFFGSGTQLSVL.

The rearrangement uses TRBV7-8 and TRBJ2-3; D not resolved. This CDR3 comprises 17 residues. Trimming left V 5 bases short and J 2 bases short, with 20 bases between. Per germline, CDR1 SGHVS and CDR2 FQNEAQ. The chain's CDR3 is CASSTNRFYLNTDTQYF. The CDR3 DNA follows: TGTGCCAGCAGCACCAACAGATTTTATCTCAACACAGATACGCAGTATTTT.

This rearrangement joins TRBV5-1 to TRBJ2-1, with 12 nucleotides matching TRBD1. The V gene's germline CDR1 is SGHRS and CDR2 YFSETQ. This CDR3 has 14 residues. V dropped 6 bases and J dropped 8; count of bases not matched to a gene: 6. In DNA form, the CDR3 reads TGCGCCAGCAACCAGGGACAGGGGGCTGATGAGCAGTTCTTC. This translates into CASNQGQGADEQFF.

The chain carries TRBV4-3 and TRBJ2-1, with TRBD1 identical over 8 bases. With 1 base clipped from V and 2 bases from J, the junction kept 7 bases outside the gene matches. Germline V lookup: CDR1 LGHNA, CDR2 YSLEER. This CDR3 is built from 17 residues. The CDR3 sequence: CASSQAARTGTYNEQFF. CDR3 sequence (DNA): TGCGCCAGCAGCCAAGCCGCCAGGACAGGGACCTACAATGAGCAGTTCTTC.